This is a list of T cell receptor beta chains from one sample in a study of beta chain features in type 1 diabetes. Clones were read by immunoSEQ multiplex PCR, and TCRdb kept only the in-frame ones, dropping some. There are hundreds of thousands of clones in the sample; 15% to 18% occur only once, and 0.093% lies in the top ten. The specimen was naive CD4+ T cells from blood. The origin of the receptors is a man between 18 and 29 years old in good health. The CDR3 runs from the conserved cysteine through the conserved F or W. The order of the fields is clone size, J gene, D gene, V gene, CDR3 DNA, CDR3 protein. A D gene is named only where the DNA matches it firmly. Size is stated for part of the rows, as once, few or many counts, or as a class when the clone is expanded.

NA TRBJ2-3 NA TRBV7-2 TGTGCCAGCAGCTTACGGAGTCTCGGGGCAGATACGCAGTATTTT CASSLRSLGADTQYF
NA TRBJ1-3 TRBD1 TRBV7-2 TGTGCCAGCAGCGGGGACAGAACCTCTGGAAACACCATATATTTT CASSGDRTSGNTIYF
NA TRBJ1-2 NA TRBV7-9 TGTGCCAGCAGCTTAGGGGATGACTATGGCTACACCTTC CASSLGDDYGYTF
NA TRBJ2-3 NA TRBV11-2 TGTGCCAGCAGCCCGATACTGCAGCGGGCAGGCACAGATACGCAGTATTTT CASSPILQRAGTDTQYF
NA TRBJ2-3 NA TRBV11-3 TGTGCCAGCAGCTTAGTTGGGGGGAGCGGAGATACGCAGTATTTT CASSLVGGSGDTQYF
NA TRBJ2-5 NA TRBV5-4 TGTGCCAGCAGCACCGGAGGGTTGCGGGAGACCCAGTACTTC CASSTGGLRETQYF
NA TRBJ2-7 TRBD2 TRBV5-1 TGCGCCAGCAGCGGGAAGGGAGGGTCCTACGAGCAGTACTTC CASSGKGGSYEQYF
NA TRBJ2-7 NA TRBV30 TGTGCCTGGAGTGTTTCTGGGTACGAGCAGTACTTC CAWSVSGYEQYF
NA TRBJ2-7 NA TRBV4-1 TGCGCCAGCAGCCACCTGGGACTCCCGGGCAACGAGCAGTACTTC CASSHLGLPGNEQYF
few TRBJ2-7 NA TRBV9 TGTGCCAGCAGCGTAGACTCCTCCCCCATTTACGAGCAGTACTTC CASSVDSSPIYEQYF
few TRBJ2-7 NA TRBV4-1 TGCGCCAGCAGCCAGATTACGCGGACGGTCGAGCAGTACTTC CASSQITRTVEQYF
NA TRBJ1-1 NA TRBV7-9 TGTGCCAGCAGCTCCACTATGAACACTGAAGCTTTCTTT CASSSTMNTEAFF
few TRBJ1-1 NA TRBV5-1 TGCGCCAGCAGTCTTTGGGGGGACACTGAAGCTTTCTTT CASSLWGDTEAFF
few TRBJ2-7 TRBD1 TRBV7-2 TGTGCCAGCAGCTCGGGACAGGGGACGGGCGAGCAGTACTTC CASSSGQGTGEQYF
few TRBJ2-5 NA TRBV10-3 TGTGCCATCAGCCGAAGTGGAGAGACCCAGTACTTC CAISRSGETQYF